Below, 10 T cell receptor beta chains from the same sample are listed, as sequenced in a study of human T cells and chemical hapten exposure. TCRdb redid the calling of the RACE reads with MiXCR, one entry per CDR3 protein. The sample consists of around 120,000 distinct CDR3 sequences, roughly 14% of them appearing once. Sample time point: pre-sensitization, week 0. Noted treatment: therapeutic diphenylcyclopropenone sensitization with weekly scalp DPC. The sample here was whole blood, taken in connection with sensitization to the hapten diphenylcyclopropenone (DPC). All receptors come from a woman between 18 and 29 years old with alopecia areata. Some clones in this sample may be carry-over from other donors' samples.

This clonotype was counted at least ten times. J is TRBJ2-3 and V is TRBV6-5; unclear D gene. V lost 0 bases and J lost 1, with 8 bases in between. In germline, CDR1 is MNHEY, CDR2 SVGAGI. The length of the CDR3 is 15 residues. The CDR3 DNA is TGTGCCAGCAGTTACTCAGGGCTACGCACAGATACGCAGTATTTT. This encodes CASSYSGLRTDTQYF.

In its sample, this clonotype was seen a few times. V is TRBV7-9 and J is TRBJ2-2; TRBD1 matches at 8 bases. V was pared by 4 bases and J by 5 bases, with 3 bases of the junction left unmatched. Germline-derived CDR1 and CDR2 are SEHNR and FQNEAQ (reference sequence). This CDR3 is 14 amino acids long. CDR3 residues: CASSSYRGTGELFF. CDR3 nucleotide sequence: TGTGCCAGCAGCTCATACAGGGGGACCGGGGAGCTGTTTTTT.

The CDR3 nucleotides are TGTGCCAGCAGCCGACAGGGTAATTCACCCCTCCACTTT. Protein: CASSRQGNSPLHF. The V call is TRBV7-2, the J call TRBJ1-6, with 7 bases lining up with TRBD1. This CDR3 is 13 amino acids long. Germline assignment: CDR1 SGHTA and CDR2 FQGNSA. V shed 5 bases and J 6 bases; nucleotides not matched to a gene: 1.

This clonotype has just a few counts. The chain joins TRBV11-2 to TRBJ2-3; D remains ambiguous. The CDR3 spans 16 residues. Germline V gives CDR1 SGHAT, CDR2 FQNNGV. With 3 bases removed from V and 1 base from J, the gap between germline ends came to 14 bases. DNA for the CDR3: TGTGCCAGCAGCTTCAGATCCCAGAGAGGCACAGATACGCAGTATTTT. Protein: CASSFRSQRGTDTQYF.

The table lists this clonotype with many counts. V is TRBV6-5 and J is TRBJ2-2; 8 positions agree with TRBD1. The J segment lost 7 bases and the V segment lost 6 bases, leaving 13 bases of the junction unmatched. Germline values: CDR1 MNHEY, CDR2 SVGAGI. The CDR3 consists of 16 residues. CDR3 protein: CASSSDPGQVVGELFF. The CDR3 nucleotides read TGTGCCAGCAGCTCCGATCCGGGACAGGTTGTCGGGGAGCTGTTTTTT.

This clonotype was picked up a small number of times. The chain carries TRBV6-5 and TRBJ1-1, with 7 bases aligning to TRBD1. The CDR3 is made up of 15 amino acids. Unmatched junction bases numbered 9, after V lost 2 bases and J lost 6 bases. Germline V gives CDR1 MNHEY, CDR2 SVGAGI. In DNA form, the CDR3 reads TGTGCCAGCAGTTACGCAGGGGGAGGAGAGGCTGAAGCTTTCTTT. Amino acids: CASSYAGGGEAEAFF.

This clonotype occurred a few times. The chain links TRBV11-2 to TRBJ2-1; D not certain. The CDR3 has 16 residues. Germline values: CDR1 SGHAT, CDR2 FQNNGV. Trimming took off 4 bases at V and 6 bases at J, with 19 bases between the two ends. The CDR3 region is CASSSLPGPSGNEQFF. In nucleotides, the CDR3 is TGTGCCAGCAGCTCCCTTCCCGGACCCTCAGGCAATGAGCAGTTCTTC.

A few counts support this clonotype. The V call is TRBV28, the J call TRBJ2-7; maybe TRBD2 (5 bases). V gave up 6 bases and J gave up 0 bases, with 9 bases separating them. The CDR3 has 13 residues. Per the germline V gene, CDR1 is MDHEN and CDR2 is SYDVKM. In DNA, the CDR3 is TGTGCCAGCAGCCGAGGGTACTCCTACGAGCAGTACTTC. Encoded protein: CASSRGYSYEQYF.

As concerns this clonotype: A single base separates this from a much larger clone, so it may be a read error. The rearrangement uses TRBV6-5 and TRBJ1-6; 7 bases line up with TRBD1. The CDR3 length is 14 residues. The V gene's germline CDR1 is MNHEY and CDR2 SVGAGI. The CDR3 region has the DNA TGTGCCAGCACTACAGGGGACTATAAATCACCCCTCCACTTT. It encodes CASTTGDYKSPLHF.

This chain joins TRBV6-6 and TRBJ1-1; D not certain. CDR1 MNHNY and CDR2 SVGAGI come from the germline V gene (reference sequence). V was shortened by 3 bases and J by 2 bases, with 4 bases between the two germline ends. The CDR3 is 12 amino acids. The CDR3 DNA reads TGTGCCAGCAGTTATAGTAACACTGAAGCTTTCTTT. It translates to CASSYSNTEAFF.